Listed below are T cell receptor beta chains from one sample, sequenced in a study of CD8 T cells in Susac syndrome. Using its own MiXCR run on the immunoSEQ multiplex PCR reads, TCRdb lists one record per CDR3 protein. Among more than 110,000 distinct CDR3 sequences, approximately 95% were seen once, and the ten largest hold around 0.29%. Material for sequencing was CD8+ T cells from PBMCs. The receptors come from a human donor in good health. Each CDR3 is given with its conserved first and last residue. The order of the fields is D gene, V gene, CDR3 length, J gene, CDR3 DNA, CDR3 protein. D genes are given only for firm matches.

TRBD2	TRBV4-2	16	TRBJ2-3	TGTGCCAGCAGCCAAGATCCTAGCGGGAGTGGGGATACGCAGTATTTT	CASSQDPSGSGDTQYF
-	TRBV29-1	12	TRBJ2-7	TGCAGCGTTGGGGCGGGCCCCTACGAGCAGTACTTC	CSVGAGPYEQYF
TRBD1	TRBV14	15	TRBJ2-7	TGTGCCAGCAGCCAAGATCTGGGGACAGCCTACGAGCAGTACTTC	CASSQDLGTAYEQYF
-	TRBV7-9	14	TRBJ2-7	TGTGCCAGCAGCTTTCCAACGACTCTCTACGAGCAGTACTTC	CASSFPTTLYEQYF
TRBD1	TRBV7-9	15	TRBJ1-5	TGTGCCAGCACGGGGACAGAGTATAGCAATCAGCCCCAGCATTTT	CASTGTEYSNQPQHF
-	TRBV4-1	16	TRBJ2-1	TGCGCCAGCAGTCCGCTTAGCGGACCTGGGTTAGTAGAGCAGTTCTTC	CASSPLSGPGLVEQFF
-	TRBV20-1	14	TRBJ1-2	TGCAGTGCTAGGCCCGATGGAGGAATCTATGGCTACACCTTC	CSARPDGGIYGYTF
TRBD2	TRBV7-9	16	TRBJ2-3	TGTGCCAGCAGCTTTCCCGGGACTAGCCCCGTAGATACGCAGTATTTT	CASSFPGTSPVDTQYF
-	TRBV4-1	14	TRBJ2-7	TGCGCCAGCAGCCAAGCCGGCAGGGCCTACGAGCAGTACTTC	CASSQAGRAYEQYF
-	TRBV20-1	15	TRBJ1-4	TGCAGTGCTAGTGGCTATGGGCAGCTTAATGAAAAACTGTTTTTT	CSASGYGQLNEKLFF
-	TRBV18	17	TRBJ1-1	TGTGCCAGCTCACATTCCACAGATGTCGGCTCGAACACTGAAGCTTTCTTT	CASSHSTDVGSNTEAFF
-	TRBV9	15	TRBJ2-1	TGTGCCAGCAGCGTAGATCTAGCGTACAACAATGAGCAGTTCTTC	CASSVDLAYNNEQFF
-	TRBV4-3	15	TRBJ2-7	TGCGCCAGCAGCCAAGAATCGGACAGCCTCGGCGAGCAGTACTTC	CASSQESDSLGEQYF